This TCR beta chain was retrieved from a study of CD8 T cells in ankylosing spondylitis. The study's findings and limits: It was reported that disease-linked clones were significantly enriched in matched ankylosing spondylitis synovial fluid. Disease-linked clones proved CD8+ and comparatively uncommon in peripheral blood. A TCR beta motif of under ten highly homologous variants appeared characteristic of ankylosing spondylitis blood.

Quantitative barcoded 5'-RACE was used to prepare TCR beta libraries. TCRdb reanalysed the 5' RACE reads using MiXCR and keeps one entry per CDR3 protein. The sample has about 360,000 distinct CDR3 sequences, about 14% seen once. Per germline, CDR1 LGHDT and CDR2 YNNKEL (reference sequence). CDR3 length equals 12 residues. V lost 0 bases and J 14 bases, leaving 10 bases between the germline ends. Comment on this clonotype: Its specificity is unknown.

The receptor was derived from a male donor with ankylosing spondylitis or in good health (not recorded which). The rearrangement joins TRBV3-1 to TRBJ1-4; D remains unclear. The sequenced sample consisted of blood, either unsorted or a sorted T cell fraction (not recorded which). The CDR3 reads CASSQEQLVLFF. As DNA, the CDR3 is TGTGCCAGCAGCCAAGAGCAGCTTGTCCTGTTTTTT.